This T cell receptor beta chain was recorded in a study of T cell responses to AZD1222 COVID-19 vaccine. Repertoires were generated with immunoSEQ multiplex PCR, while TCRdb's copy carries only in-frame clones and drops some. Of fewer than 200,000 clones detected, approximately 94% appear once; the ten largest clones hold 2% to 3%. Study-wide points: Only a handful of individuals given AZD1222 were seropositive at baseline. Among spike-specific TCRs, nearly half reportedly target unmutated variant regions. Donor demographics were predominantly white British with a female majority; clonal diversity may be underestimated.

About this clone itself: What it binds is unknown.

Germline-derived CDR1 and CDR2 are MDHEN and SYDVKM. Trimming took off 6 bases at V and 5 bases at J, with 20 bases between the two ends. This CDR3 region has 15 residues. The chain employs TRBV28 and TRBJ2-7; the D gene is possibly TRBD1 (6 bases). The sample in question was peripheral blood, obtained on day 0 of AZD1222 vaccination. This sequence originates from an adult in good health. DNA for the CDR3: TGTGCCAGCAGGGGATGGGAGCAGGGGCCCCACGAGCAGTACTTC. As protein: CASRGWEQGPHEQYF.